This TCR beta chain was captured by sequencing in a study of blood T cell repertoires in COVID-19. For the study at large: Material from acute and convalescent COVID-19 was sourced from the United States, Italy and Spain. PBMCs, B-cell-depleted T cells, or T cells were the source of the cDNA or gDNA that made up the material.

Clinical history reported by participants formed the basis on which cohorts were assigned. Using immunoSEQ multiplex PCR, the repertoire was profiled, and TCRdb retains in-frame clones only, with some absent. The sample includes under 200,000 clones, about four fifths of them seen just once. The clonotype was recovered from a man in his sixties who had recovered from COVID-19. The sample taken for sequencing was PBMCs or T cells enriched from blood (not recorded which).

The CDR3 is CASSSLAGVPYEQYF. The CDR3, as DNA: TGCGCCAGCAGTTCGCTAGCGGGAGTTCCCTACGAGCAGTACTTC. This chain joins TRBV10-2 and TRBJ2-7, with TRBD2 matching 10 bases. Germline trimming cut 5 bases from V and 2 bases from J; bases unmatched to any gene: 6. This CDR3 spans 15 amino acids. Germline loops: CDR1 WSHSY, CDR2 SAAADI.